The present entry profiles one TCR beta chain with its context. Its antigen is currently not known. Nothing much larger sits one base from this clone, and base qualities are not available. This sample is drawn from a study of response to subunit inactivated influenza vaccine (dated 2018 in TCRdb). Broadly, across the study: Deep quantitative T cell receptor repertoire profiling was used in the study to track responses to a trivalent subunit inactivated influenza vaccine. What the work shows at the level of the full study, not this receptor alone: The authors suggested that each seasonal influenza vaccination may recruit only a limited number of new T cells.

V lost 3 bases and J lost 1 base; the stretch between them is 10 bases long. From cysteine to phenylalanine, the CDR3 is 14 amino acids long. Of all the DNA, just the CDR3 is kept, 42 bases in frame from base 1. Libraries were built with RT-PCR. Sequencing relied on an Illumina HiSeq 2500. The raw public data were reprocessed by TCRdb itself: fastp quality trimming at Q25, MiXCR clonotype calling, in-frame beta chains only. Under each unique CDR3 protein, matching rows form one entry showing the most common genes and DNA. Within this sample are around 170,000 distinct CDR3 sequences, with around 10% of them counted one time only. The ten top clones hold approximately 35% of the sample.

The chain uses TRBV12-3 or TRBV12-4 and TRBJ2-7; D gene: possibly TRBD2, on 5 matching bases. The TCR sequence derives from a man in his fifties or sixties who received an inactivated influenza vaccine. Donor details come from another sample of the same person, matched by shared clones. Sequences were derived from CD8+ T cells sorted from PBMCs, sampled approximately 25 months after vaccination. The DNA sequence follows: TGTGCCAGCAGTTTGGGAGAAAGTTCCTACGAGCAGTACTTC. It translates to CASSLGESSYEQYF.